This paragraph reports one T cell receptor beta chain. Antigen unknown. Data came from immunoSEQ multiplex PCR; TCRdb stores just in-frame clones and leaves some out. The sample carries 150,000 to 200,000 clones, just over 85% recorded once. These data are taken from a study of T cell responses to AZD1222 COVID-19 vaccine. Findings and caveats of the study: Reportedly, nearly half of unique spike TCRs recognized epitopes outside B.1.351/B.1.1.7 mutations.

The sequenced sample was peripheral blood, obtained 28 days after the second AZD1222 dose. The sequence derives from an adult who received the AZD1222 COVID-19 vaccine.

The CDR3 protein is CSGGEETQYF. CDR3 DNA: TGCAGCGGGGGAGAAGAGACCCAGTACTTC. The V and J genes are TRBV29-1 and TRBJ2-5; TRBD2 is a possible D gene (5 bases). Looked up from germline, CDR1 is SQVTM and CDR2 is ANQGSEA. This CDR3 spans 10 amino acids. Trimming left V 7 bases short and J 3 bases short, with 6 bases between.